Listed below are T cell receptor beta chains from one sample, sequenced in a study of blood T cell repertoires in COVID-19. Clones were read by immunoSEQ multiplex PCR, and TCRdb kept only the in-frame ones, dropping some. The sample records 150,000 to 200,000 clones, more than 90% being singletons. The specimen was peripheral blood. All receptors come from a man in his 60s with active or convalescent COVID-19. Each CDR3 is given with its conserved first and last residue. The order of the fields is J gene, clone size, D gene, V gene, CDR3 DNA, CDR3 protein. A D gene is named only where the DNA matches it firmly. Clone sizes are given selectively: once, few, many, or a class where the clone is expanded.

>TRBJ2-7|.|.|TRBV27
TGTGCCAGCACTACAGGGGGGGCCTCCGAGCAGTACTTC
CASTTGGASEQYF
>TRBJ2-6|.|.|TRBV5-1
TGCGCCAGCAGCCCCCGTACAACCCCCTCTGGGGCCAACGTCCTGACTTTC
CASSPRTTPSGANVLTF
>TRBJ2-5|.|TRBD2|TRBV5-1
TGCGCCAGCAGCTTGCGCGACCTAGCGGGAGAAGAGACCCAGTACTTC
CASSLRDLAGEETQYF
>TRBJ1-1|.|TRBD1|TRBV11-2
TGTGCCAGCAGCCCTAGACAGGGGGCTGTTGAAGCTTTCTTT
CASSPRQGAVEAFF
>TRBJ1-1|.|.|TRBV7-9
TGTGCCAGCAGCCCCCACACAGGGAACACTGAAGCTTTCTTT
CASSPHTGNTEAFF
>TRBJ2-1|.|TRBD2|TRBV11-2
TGTGCCAGCAGCGTTAGGGGCGGGAGAAGTTGGGGTGAGCAGTTCTTC
CASSVRGGRSWGEQFF
>TRBJ2-2|.|TRBD2|TRBV5-1
TGCGCCAGCAGCTTCTCGGCTAGCGGGTCGAACACCGGGGAGCTGTTTTTT
CASSFSASGSNTGELFF
>TRBJ1-2|.|TRBD1|TRBV12-3/TRBV12-4
TGTGCCAGCAGTTTAGGGCCAGGGGGCGGCTACACCTTC
CASSLGPGGGYTF
>TRBJ2-1|few|.|TRBV3-1/TRBV3-2
TGTGCCAGCAGCCATGGACGAGGGCTAGCGAGCAATGAGCAGTTCTTC
CASSHGRGLASNEQFF
>TRBJ2-3|.|TRBD2|TRBV6-4
TGTGCCAGCAGTGACTCGTTAGCGGGAACCCCAGGTTACGATACGCAGTATTTT
CASSDSLAGTPGYDTQYF
>TRBJ1-4|.|TRBD1|TRBV11-2
TGTGCCAGCAGCACGCGGGCGCGGACAGGCCTTAATGAAAAACTGTTTTTT
CASSTRARTGLNEKLFF
>TRBJ2-2|.|TRBD1|TRBV6-4
TGTGCCAGCAGTGACTCGAAGGGACAGTACACCGGGGAGCTGTTTTTT
CASSDSKGQYTGELFF
>TRBJ2-7|.|TRBD2|TRBV7-9
TGTGCCAGCAGTCCAAAAGTAGGACTAGCGGGACTAAGCTCCTACGAGCAGTACTTC
CASSPKVGLAGLSSYEQYF
>TRBJ1-2|.|.|TRBV10-1
TGCGCCAGCAGTGAGGCAGGGCCCTATGGCTACACCTTC
CASSEAGPYGYTF
>TRBJ1-5|.|.|TRBV5-3
TGTGCCAGAAGCTTGGCCAGTTCCAATCAGCCCCAGCATTTT
CARSLASSNQPQHF
>TRBJ2-1|.|TRBD2|TRBV18
TGTGCCAGCTCTGCCGGGACTAGCAATGAGCAGTTCTTC
CASSAGTSNEQFF
>TRBJ2-7|.|.|TRBV5-1
TGCGCCAGCATCTCAGGGGTTGAGCAGTACTTC
CASISGVEQYF
>TRBJ1-5|.|.|TRBV27
TGTGCCAGCAGCTTGGGCAGGGTTCAGCCCCAGCATTTT
CASSLGRVQPQHF
>TRBJ2-5|.|TRBD1|TRBV12-3/TRBV12-4
TGTGCCAGCAGAATGACAGGGGTGGAGACCCAGTACTTC
CASRMTGVETQYF
>TRBJ2-1|.|TRBD2|TRBV11-2
TGTGCCAGCAGCTCCGGACTAGCGGGTTACAATGAGCAGTTCTTC
CASSSGLAGYNEQFF
>TRBJ1-4|.|TRBD1|TRBV4-1
TGCGCCAGCAGCCAAGTCCGGACAGGGGAGATGAGAACTAATGAAAAACTGTTTTTT
CASSQVRTGEMRTNEKLFF
>TRBJ2-7|.|TRBD1|TRBV5-1
TGCGCCAGCAGCTTGCGACAGGGGGCGGGTACCTACGAGCAGTACTTC
CASSLRQGAGTYEQYF
>TRBJ1-1|.|.|TRBV3-1/TRBV3-2
TGTGCCAGCAGCCAAGTGGACAGTGAAGCTTTCTTT
CASSQVDSEAFF
>TRBJ1-6|.|.|TRBV4-1
TGCGCCAGCAGCCAAGCCCTTTATAATTCACCCCTCCACTTT
CASSQALYNSPLHF
>TRBJ2-1|.|.|TRBV6-5
TGTGCCAGCCGGGACACCTACAATGAGCAGTTCTTC
CASRDTYNEQFF
>TRBJ2-7|.|TRBD1|TRBV5-1
TGCGCCAGCAGCTGGGACAGGGGGTACGAGCAGTACTTC
CASSWDRGYEQYF
>TRBJ2-7|.|.|TRBV10-2
TGCGCCAGCAGTCAGGGGTACGAGCAGTACTTC
CASSQGYEQYF
>TRBJ2-4|.|TRBD1|TRBV7-8
TGTGCCAGCAGCTTAGCAGGGGGCATCCTCAAAAACATTCAGTACTTC
CASSLAGGILKNIQYF
>TRBJ1-3|.|.|TRBV30
TGTGCCTGGAGTCCAACCCGGAACACCATATATTTT
CAWSPTRNTIYF
>TRBJ1-5|.|TRBD1|TRBV2
TGTGCCAGCAGTGGAGGACAGGGGGAGAGACAGCCCCAGCATTTT
CASSGGQGERQPQHF
>TRBJ2-1|.|TRBD2|TRBV5-1
TGCGCCACTACTAGCGGGGACTACAATGAGCAGTTCTTC
CATTSGDYNEQFF
>TRBJ1-2|.|.|TRBV6-5
TGTGCCAGCAGCTACGGCAGGGGTGAGAATGGCTACACCTTC
CASSYGRGENGYTF
>TRBJ1-2|.|.|TRBV7-9
TGTGCCAGCAGCTTTAACCCCGCGGTTTCCTCTCTAAGCTATGGCTACACCTTC
CASSFNPAVSSLSYGYTF
>TRBJ2-1|.|TRBD1|TRBV5-1
TGCGCCAGCAGCTTGGAAGGACAGGGGTACAATGAGCAGTTCTTC
CASSLEGQGYNEQFF
>TRBJ2-7|.|.|TRBV5-1
TGCGCCAGCAGCGGACGGGATTCCTACGAGCAGTACTTC
CASSGRDSYEQYF
>TRBJ1-4|once|.|TRBV6-1
TGTGCCAGCAGTGTTGGTCGGGGGGAGGGTAATGAAAAACTGTTTTTT
CASSVGRGEGNEKLFF
>TRBJ1-1|.|.|TRBV11-2
TGTGCCAGCAGCCCCGTGAGCACGAACACTGAAGCTTTCTTT
CASSPVSTNTEAFF
>TRBJ2-7|.|TRBD2|TRBV13
TGTGCCAGCAGCCCGGGACTAGCCGCCTCCTACGAGCAGTACTTC
CASSPGLAASYEQYF
>TRBJ2-5|.|.|TRBV19
TGTGCCAGTAGTATTAGCGGACGCGGGGAGACCCAGTACTTC
CASSISGRGETQYF
>TRBJ2-7|.|.|TRBV14
TGTGCCAGCAGCCAAGATGTAGCAGGGGAGCAGTACTTC
CASSQDVAGEQYF
>TRBJ2-7|.|.|TRBV5-1
TGCGCCAGCAGCTTGGTAGGAGACGGCTCCTACGAGCAGTACTTC
CASSLVGDGSYEQYF
>TRBJ2-2|.|.|TRBV7-9
TGTGCCAGCAGCACCCGGGACGTAGGGGGAACCGGGGAGCTGTTTTTT
CASSTRDVGGTGELFF
>TRBJ2-7|.|.|TRBV30
TGTGCCTGTTTAAAGCGAGGGTGGACCTACGAGCAGTACTTC
CACLKRGWTYEQYF
>TRBJ2-7|.|.|TRBV12-3/TRBV12-4
TGTGCCAGCAGTTTGTACAGGGTCCACGAGCAGTACTTC
CASSLYRVHEQYF
>TRBJ2-1|.|TRBD1|TRBV27
TGTGCCAGCAGTTACGGACAGGGCTCCTACAATGAGCAGTTCTTC
CASSYGQGSYNEQFF
>TRBJ1-2|.|TRBD1|TRBV4-2
TGTGCCAGCAGCCAAGAGGACAGGAAATCCAACTATGGCTACACCTTC
CASSQEDRKSNYGYTF
>TRBJ1-2|.|.|TRBV5-4
TGTGCCAGCAGCTTGCGAGATCGAGGCTACACCTTC
CASSLRDRGYTF
>TRBJ2-3|.|.|TRBV19
TGTGCCAGTAGTCCCCGACAACTCACAGATACGCAGTATTTT
CASSPRQLTDTQYF
>TRBJ2-5|once|.|TRBV5-1
TGCGCCAGCAGCCCGCTTGTGGGGGGAGGAAGACAAGAGACCCAGTACTTC
CASSPLVGGGRQETQYF
>TRBJ2-1|.|.|TRBV10-3
TGTGCCATCAGGGCGGGAAACAATGAGCAGTTCTTC
CAIRAGNNEQFF
>TRBJ2-4|.|TRBD2|TRBV6-2/TRBV6-3
TGTGCCAGCAGCGATCGGGGACTAGCGAGACCGGAGTACTTC
CASSDRGLARPEYF
>TRBJ2-1|.|TRBD1|TRBV10-3
TGTGCCATCAGTGAGCGCGAATCCGGGACAGGGACGAATGAGCAGTTCTTC
CAISERESGTGTNEQFF
>TRBJ2-7|.|TRBD1|TRBV10-1
TGCGCCAGCAGTACGGGACAGACTTCCTACGAGCAGTACTTC
CASSTGQTSYEQYF